This entry concerns a single T cell receptor (beta chain). Its antigen remains unknown. The data were taken from a study of T cell repertoires in cytomegalovirus infection. As for the study in general: Public TCR beta signatures provided an indication of both CMV infection and a matching HLA type. Overall study results and limits: Totalled public TCR beta family frequency picked out people who carried CMV plus the relevant HLA. Predominance within the ex vivo response was attributable to HLA-C-restricted CMV-specific TCR beta clonotypes.

One entry per CDR3 protein, called by TCRdb with MiXCR from the reads. Of 500,000 to 600,000 distinct CDR3 sequences in the sample, approximately 15% were seen once. The CDR3 runs to 18 residues. The ends were cut back, 4 bases at V and 6 bases at J, with 24 bases in the middle. Germline V gene data show CDR1 as MNHEY and CDR2 as SVGAGI. The chain employs TRBV6-5 and TRBJ2-2, with D unresolved. This clonotype originated in a human donor in good health (CMV status not recorded). Some clones in this sample may be carry-over from other donors' samples. Sequencing was performed on CD8+ T cells from PBMCs. The CDR3 protein is CASSLQPLKTGKAGELFF. CDR3 DNA sequence: TGTGCCAGCAGTTTACAACCCCTGAAGACGGGCAAGGCCGGGGAGCTGTTTTTT.